One and the same sample provided the 17 T cell receptor beta chains below, sequenced in a study of PD-1 blockade in classical Hodgkin lymphoma. The data were produced by immunoSEQ multiplex PCR, yet TCRdb's version contains in-frame clones alone and is incomplete. The sample lists some 150,000 clones; about 78% were seen once. All trial patients relapsed after autologous stem cell transplantation. The specimen was peripheral blood mononuclear cells (PBMCs), collected before the second cycle of nivolumab. The receptors come from a human donor with classical Hodgkin lymphoma.

The chain employs TRBV5-4 and TRBJ2-7, with TRBD1 matching over 10 bases. CDR1 SGHNT and CDR2 YYREEE come from the germline V gene (reference sequence). The CDR3 runs 13 residues. V trimming: 4 bases; J trimming: 3 bases; junction bases outside the gene matches: 1. DNA for the CDR3: TGTGCCAGCAGCCGGGACAGGGGCTACGAGCAGTACTTC. The encoded protein is CASSRDRGYEQYF.

This chain joins TRBV28 and TRBJ2-2; a possible D gene is TRBD1 (6 bases). Trimming cost V 6 bases and J 7 bases, with 18 bases left between them. Germline values: CDR1 MDHEN, CDR2 SYDVKM. CDR3 size: 15 residues. Here the CDR3 DNA reads TGTGCCAGCAGGTTACAGGGAACCCCTGGCGGGGAGCTGTTTTTT. Translated: CASRLQGTPGGELFF.

The rearrangement joins TRBV9 to TRBJ1-2; the D is unclear. V dropped 0 bases and J dropped 5 bases, with 8 bases sitting between them. Germline CDR1 reads SGDLS; CDR2 reads YYNGEE. The CDR3 has 13 residues. The chain's CDR3 is CASSVVAGYGYTF. CDR3 DNA sequence: TGTGCCAGCAGCGTAGTGGCGGGATATGGCTACACCTTC.

This chain uses TRBV5-4 with TRBJ2-5, with 10 bases fitting TRBD2. There are 16 residues in the CDR3. V lost 4 bases and J lost 0; bases outside the gene matches: 6. Germline V lookup: CDR1 SGHNT, CDR2 YYREEE (reference sequence). CDR3 amino acids: CASSAGTSAYQETQYF. In DNA, the CDR3 is TGTGCCAGCAGCGCAGGGACTAGCGCCTACCAAGAGACCCAGTACTTC.

The chain is built from TRBV7-9 and TRBJ2-7, with 7 bases fitting TRBD2. This CDR3 region has 14 residues. The germline V gene has CDR1 SEHNR and CDR2 FQNEAQ (reference sequence). V shed 1 base, J shed 6 bases, and the junction held 6 bases outside the gene matches. CDR3 amino acids: CASSLGRERFEQYF. The CDR3 region has the DNA TGTGCCAGCAGCTTAGGGCGGGAGCGGTTCGAGCAGTACTTC.

The chain combines TRBV7-2 with TRBJ2-4, with a possible D match to TRBD1 (6 bases). This CDR3 comprises 15 residues. V lost 1 base and J lost 9, with 16 bases in between. The germline CDR1 and CDR2 sequences are SGHTA and FQGNSA. The CDR3 bases are TGTGCCAGCAGCTTAGAGGGCAGGGGCCTAAGCATTCAGTACTTC. Protein: CASSLEGRGLSIQYF.

This clone has just a few counts. This same CDR3 is encoded by further DNA sequences in the sample. The chain is built from TRBV19 and TRBJ1-1; maybe TRBD1 (5 bases). V was trimmed by 1 base and J by 1 base, leaving 7 bases between them. Germline V gene data show CDR1 as LNHDA and CDR2 as SQIVND (reference sequence). The CDR3 contains 14 residues. CDR3 in DNA: TGTGCCAGTAGTATAGTAGACAGGAACACTGAAGCTTTCTTT. Protein: CASSIVDRNTEAFF.

This chain joins TRBV29-1 and TRBJ2-7, with TRBD2 as a possible D gene (6 bases). The germline V gene has CDR1 SQVTM and CDR2 ANQGSEA. The CDR3 totals 13 residues. V gave up 6 bases and J gave up 5 bases, with 17 bases separating them. CDR3 DNA: TGCAGCGTAGGTCGTGGAGGGGACCACGAGCAGTACTTC. This codes for CSVGRGGDHEQYF.

This clone has just one count. The rearrangement uses TRBV6-1 and TRBJ1-3, with 8 bases matching TRBD1. The J segment lost 14 bases and the V segment lost 5 bases, leaving 5 bases of the junction unmatched. In germline, CDR1 is MNHNS, CDR2 SASEGT. CDR3 length: 11 amino acids. Written as DNA, the CDR3 is TGTGCCAGCAGTCGACAGGGGAAGGTATATTTT. The encoded protein is CASSRQGKVYF.

This clone was picked up one time. V is TRBV7-9 and J is TRBJ1-1; no firm D call. V lost 5 bases to trimming and J lost 6 bases, with 7 bases between them. The CDR3 consists of 11 residues. Germline V gene sequence: CDR1 SEHNR, CDR2 FQNEAQ (reference sequence). The CDR3: CASSPSSEAFF. The DNA for the CDR3 is TGTGCCAGCAGCCCCTCGTCTGAAGCTTTCTTT.

The chain employs TRBV6-6 and TRBJ1-2; D perhaps matches TRBD1 (6 bases). The V gene lost 2 bases and the J gene lost 5 bases, with 15 bases spanning the gap. The CDR3 runs 15 residues. CDR1 and CDR2 from the germline V gene are MNHNY and SVGAGI (reference sequence). The CDR3 region has the DNA TGTGCCAGCAGTTACGGGACTCGGCAGGGGTATGGCTACACCTTC. This sequence encodes CASSYGTRQGYGYTF.

V usage is TRBV6-1 and J usage is TRBJ2-3; TRBD1 aligns across 7 bases. Germline values: CDR1 MNHNS, CDR2 SASEGT. The length of the CDR3 is 15 residues. Unmatched junction bases numbered 13, after V lost 10 bases and J lost 3 bases. The CDR3 nucleotides are TGTGCCACCGATTTACCGGGACAGACTACAGATACGCAGTATTTT. It encodes CATDLPGQTTDTQYF.

The chain employs TRBV6-6 and TRBJ2-5; 11 bases map to TRBD2. With V trimmed by 5 bases and J by 4 bases, 9 bases remained unmatched. In germline, CDR1 is MNHNY, CDR2 SVGAGI (reference sequence). This CDR3 has 16 residues. This CDR3 reads CASSRGRLAGGETQYF. The CDR3 DNA follows: TGTGCCAGCAGTAGGGGGAGGCTAGCGGGGGGAGAGACCCAGTACTTC.

This chain links TRBV6-1 with TRBJ2-7; 8 nucleotides agree with TRBD2. The V gene end was trimmed by 4 bases and the J gene end by 2 bases; junction bases not matched to a gene: 4. CDR1 is MNHNS, CDR2 SASEGT, per germline. The CDR3 has 14 residues. The CDR3 reads CASSGREGAYEQYF. CDR3 bases: TGTGCCAGCAGTGGCCGGGAGGGGGCCTACGAGCAGTACTTC.

The chain joins TRBV5-6 to TRBJ2-3; 7 bases align to TRBD2. Germline V gene data show CDR1 as SGHDT and CDR2 as YYEEEE. Trimming cost V 7 bases and J 5 bases; bases outside gene matches: 13. The CDR3 has 15 amino acids. The CDR3 DNA sequence: TGTGCCAGCGGCCTGGCCGGGGGGACGGGAGATACGCAGTATTTT. Translation: CASGLAGGTGDTQYF. Based on the CDR3 plus reference TRBV5-6 and TRBJ2-3, the full variable domain is DAGVTQSPTHLIKTRGQQVTLRCSPKSGHDTVSWYQQALGQGPQFIFQYYEEEERQRGNFPDRFSGHQFPNYSSELNVNALLLGDSALYLCASGLAGGTGDTQYFGPGTRLTVL.

The chain uses TRBV10-1 and TRBJ1-5; D unresolved. Trimming left V 2 bases short and J 7 bases short, with 12 bases between. The CDR3 spans 14 residues. Germline CDR1 is WNHNN and CDR2 is SYGVQD (reference sequence). The chain's CDR3 is CASSELEPSQPQHF. CDR3 nucleotides: TGCGCCAGCAGTGAGCTCGAACCGTCACAGCCCCAGCATTTT.

V gene TRBV5-1 combines with J gene TRBJ1-5, with D uncertain. The V end lost 3 bases, the J end lost 2 bases, and 9 bases lay between the germline ends. CDR1 SGHRS and CDR2 YFSETQ come from the germline V gene. The CDR3 is made up of 14 amino acids. DNA of the CDR3: TGCGCCAGCAGCTCTGGGTACGGCAATCAGCCCCAGCATTTT. Amino acid sequence: CASSSGYGNQPQHF.